Shown below are 8 T cell receptor beta chains from a single sample sequenced in a study of T cell clonality in common variable immunodeficiency. Data came from immunoSEQ multiplex PCR; TCRdb stores just in-frame clones and leaves some out. The repertoire yields about 32,000 clones, none seen only once; the top ten contain 5.4%. Study-wide findings and caveats: In common variable immunodeficiency, TCR beta chains reportedly carried fewer deletions and N-nucleotide insertions.

Their specific antigens are unknown. The sample comprised peripheral blood mononuclear cells. These receptors came from a human donor with common variable immunodeficiency.

In this sample, this clone turned up many times. The sequence runs out 3 residues before the end of the CDR3; the remainder is reconstructed from the germline J gene. J is TRBJ1-2 and V is TRBV19; TRBD1 might be the D (5 bases). Trimming removed 3 bases at V and 5 bases at J, with 16 bases between. CDR1 is LNHDA and CDR2 is SQIVND in the germline V gene (reference sequence). The CDR3 covers 15 residues. The CDR3 spells CASSMVGGKNYGYTF. CDR3 DNA (partial): TGTGCCAGTAGTATGGTCGGGGGAAAGAATTATGGC. The full variable domain, in which reference TRBV19 and TRBJ1-2 provide the parts outside the CDR3, is DGGITQSPKYLFRKEGQNVTLSCEQNLNHDAMYWYRQDPGQGLRLIYYSQIVNDFQKGDIAEGYSVSREKKESFPLTVTSAQKNPTAFYLCASSMVGGKNYGYTFGSGTRLTVV.

Partial CDR3 DNA: TGTGCCAGCAGACCTACACCCCCACAGGGGAGTTGGTATGGC. Amino acids: CASRPTPPQGSWYG. The CDR3, in full, reads CASRPTPPQGSWYGYTF. The chain has TRBV2 and TRBJ1-2; 7 bases are a match to TRBD1. The read is 3 residues too short to cover the CDR3 end, so that end is filled in from the germline J gene. V was clipped by 6 bases and J by 5 bases; unmatched bases: 18. This CDR3 spans 17 amino acids. Germline V gene data show CDR1 as SNHLY and CDR2 as FYNNEI.

This clone turned up a few times. Partial CDR3 DNA: TGTGCCAGTAGTATATTCGGGCAGGGCGCCGTC. It translates to CASSIFGQGAV. In full, the CDR3 reads CASSIFGQGAVLTF. The chain joins TRBV19 to TRBJ2-6; D is possibly TRBD1 (5 bases). Sequencing ends 3 residues short of the CDR3 end; the germline J gene provides the rest. Trimming left V 2 bases short and J 12 bases short, with 14 bases between. The CDR3 spans 14 residues. Per the germline V gene, CDR1 is LNHDA and CDR2 is SQIVND (reference sequence).

There are a few counts of this clone. The read halts 3 residues ahead of the CDR3 end, with the missing end drawn from the germline J gene. V usage is TRBV19 and J usage is TRBJ1-1; no reliable D call. The V gene lost 4 bases and the J gene lost 4 bases, with 10 bases spanning the gap. This CDR3 comprises 13 residues. Germline V lookup: CDR1 LNHDA, CDR2 SQIVND (reference sequence). The CDR3 sequence: CASSSLRGTEAFF. CDR3 DNA (partial): TGTGCCAGTAGTAGCCTCCGGGGCACTGAA. The full variable domain, in which reference TRBV19 and TRBJ1-1 provide the parts outside the CDR3, is DGGITQSPKYLFRKEGQNVTLSCEQNLNHDAMYWYRQDPGQGLRLIYYSQIVNDFQKGDIAEGYSVSREKKESFPLTVTSAQKNPTAFYLCASSSLRGTEAFFGQGTRLTVV.

This clone is termed medium-sized. Read data end 3 residues before the CDR3 end; the end is taken from the germline J gene. This chain links TRBV6-2 or TRBV6-3 with TRBJ1-5; 8 nucleotides line up with TRBD1. The CDR3 covers 14 residues. Losses at the gene ends were 5 bases for V and 6 bases for J; bases not matched to a gene: 6. CDR1 and CDR2 (germline): MNHEY, SVGEGT. CDR3 DNA, as far as it was read: TGTGCCAGCAGTGATGCAGGGGGCGGTCAGCCC. Its protein is CASSDAGGGQP. The whole CDR3 protein is CASSDAGGGQPQHF.

Comments on this clone: The missing CDR3 end, 3 residues past where the read stops, is filled in from the germline J gene. The V gene is TRBV19, the J gene TRBJ2-1, with D unclear. This CDR3 contains 13 residues. Trimming took 3 bases from V and 6 from J, leaving 9 bases between them. CDR1 LNHDA and CDR2 SQIVND come from the germline V gene (reference sequence). The CDR3 bases that were read are TGTGCCAGTAGTATTCAGCGTGGCAATGAG. Protein product: CASSIQRGNE. The whole CDR3 sequence is CASSIQRGNEQFF. The whole variable domain, remainder taken from reference TRBV19 and TRBJ2-1, is DGGITQSPKYLFRKEGQNVTLSCEQNLNHDAMYWYRQDPGQGLRLIYYSQIVNDFQKGDIAEGYSVSREKKESFPLTVTSAQKNPTAFYLCASSIQRGNEQFFGPGTRLTVL.

With respect to this clone: The read comes to an end 3 residues before the CDR3 does, leaving the germline J gene to fill in the end. The chain combines TRBV20-1 with TRBJ2-3; weak D call: TRBD2 (5 bases). The CDR3 runs 15 residues. From germline, CDR1 is DFQATT and CDR2 SNEGSKA (reference sequence). Trimming pared 6 bases from V and 0 bases from J, leaving 16 bases between. The CDR3 loop reads CSAQPGSPSTDTQYF. The CDR3 DNA, read in part, is TGCAGTGCCCAGCCGGGGAGCCCTAGCACAGATACG.

This clone was picked up a small number of times. The read ends 3 residues early relative to the CDR3; the germline J gene fills the gap. V is TRBV2 and J is TRBJ2-7; 8 bases map to TRBD2. J lost 4 bases, V lost 4 bases, and 15 bases had no gene match. The germline V gene encodes CDR1 SNHLY and CDR2 FYNNEI. There are 17 residues in the CDR3. CDR3 DNA (partial): TGTGCCAGCAGTGTGCGTCTAGCGGGTTTGGTGACGTACGAG. Translation gives CASSVRLAGLVTYE. The entire CDR3 is CASSVRLAGLVTYEQYF.